This T cell receptor (beta chain) derives from a study of regulatory T cells in long-lasting Graves disease. Overall study context: New Graves' disease cases had less than 3 months of antithyroid drugs. Findings and limits, study-wide: Peripheral blood, not thyroid tissue, was the sole material studied.

Ten or more counts support this clonotype. Its antigen is unknown. Time point in this sample: newly diagnosed GD, antithyroid drugs for less than 3 months. Scientists built the TCR library using RNA that was extracted from PBMCs. With iRepertoire HTBI primers and Arm-PCR of CDR3 regions, TCR beta libraries were built. Using its own MiXCR run on the multiplex PCR reads, TCRdb lists one record per CDR3 protein. The sample gives approximately 540,000 distinct CDR3 sequences, 12% of which show up once; roughly 9.3% is in the top ten. The same sample was also studied in work on T cells in Graves' hyperthyroidism and ophthalmopathy.

The sample in question was peripheral blood mononuclear cells (PBMCs), obtained at new diagnosis, from a patient treated with antithyroid drugs. The receptor's source is a woman in her 30s with Graves disease.

CDR3 in amino acids: CATLLWNTIYF. The CDR3, as DNA: TGTGCCACCCTGCTTTGGAACACCATATATTTT. The gene calls are TRBV28 and TRBJ1-3; D unresolved. Trimming took off 10 bases at V and 7 bases at J, with 11 bases between the two ends. CDR1 MDHEN and CDR2 SYDVKM come from the germline V gene. This CDR3 contains 11 residues.